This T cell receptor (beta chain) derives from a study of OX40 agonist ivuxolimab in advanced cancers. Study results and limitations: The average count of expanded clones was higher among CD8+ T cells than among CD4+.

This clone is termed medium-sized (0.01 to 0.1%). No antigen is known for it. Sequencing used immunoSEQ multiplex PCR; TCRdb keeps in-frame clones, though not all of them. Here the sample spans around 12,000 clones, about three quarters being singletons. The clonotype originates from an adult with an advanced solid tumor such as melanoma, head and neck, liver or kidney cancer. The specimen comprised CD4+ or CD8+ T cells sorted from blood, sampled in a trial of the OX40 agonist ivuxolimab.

The CDR3 spells CASSPYAGYEQYF. The CDR3 DNA reads as TGTGCCAGCAGTCCGTACGCGGGGTACGAGCAGTACTTC. The chain carries TRBV27 and TRBJ2-7; TRBD2 might be the D (6 bases). Germline CDR1 and CDR2: MNHEY and SMNVEV (reference sequence). The ends were cut back, 5 bases at V and 4 bases at J, with 12 bases in the middle. This CDR3 has 13 amino acids.